The sequence of this TCR beta chain was determined in a study of cytomegalovirus exposure and HLA in healthy donors (dated 2017 in TCRdb). With regard to the full study: According to an earlier analysis of 587 of the donors, about 180 million T cells yielded roughly 110 million unique TCR beta sequences and more than 250 Gb of sequence data. Along with the approximately 700-subject first cohort, a separate validation cohort of over a hundred different subjects was used. A later analysis re-analyzed previously published TCR beta repertoires from 650 to 800 donors and added high-resolution HLA genotyping to study TCR occurrence patterns. The study profiled the T cell repertoires of more than 500 subjects by immunosequencing and related them to cytomegalovirus serostatus. HLA typing included class I and class II loci at four-digit resolution. Donor age, sex, ethnicity and CMV serostatus were collected together with the repertoire data. Five DR-DQ haplotypes were handled as single units for association and clustering, since linkage in the cohort was strong. Rather than drawing on any new phenotypic data, the later analysis identified candidate immune exposures from TCR beta sequences and the way those sequences occurred across donors. On average, roughly 200,000 unique TCR beta nucleotide sequences were sequenced per donor among a few hundred genotyped donors of the cohort, with about 17% of those sequences being non-productive. To predict cytomegalovirus infection status, the study combined high-throughput TCR immunosequencing, statistical association of individual TCRs with disease status, and machine learning. All discovery cohort repertoires had been generated on a single sequencing platform. An earlier analysis of some 500 of the donors used high-throughput TCR beta sequencing to judge whether each TCR beta V gene segment behaved as functional or pseudogenic. The study aimed to test whether signatures of past pathogen exposure could be identified by cataloging public T cell receptors. The number of donors typed differed by locus, with about 629-630 for A, B, C, DRB1 and DQB1, more than 500 for DQA1, nearly 610 for DPA1, and around 460 for DPB1. Of the 300 to 500 genotyped donors, 75% to 85% were placed in the genetic ancestry cluster associated with self-reported Caucasian donors. Genome-wide SNP genotypes for about 65% of the roughly 670 donors were used in a later genetic analysis, which treated that subset as a discovery cohort. Around 330 gigabases of sequencing data and 70 million to 95 million unique TCR sequences made up an early release that covered over 550 HLA-typed donors. What the research found in general, with its limitations: HLA typing was unavailable for some donors at each locus, so association tests used only the typed subset. Correlated functional status among segregating V segments might be attributable to linkage disequilibrium, but an unknown experimental factor could not be ruled out. Roughly uniform sequencing depth across donors was assumed in presence/absence analyses, although this assumption may not hold. In a later analysis, HLA-associated TCR beta chains were found to be more clonally expanded and to have lower generation probabilities than equally common non-associated chains. A later genetic analysis associated a missense DCLRE1C variant with V-gene and J-gene trimming of TCR beta chains, and an independent cohort replicated the association. A few of the identified cytomegalovirus-associated TCR beta chains were confirmed in vitro to be specific for cytomegalovirus antigens. Most TCR sequences were observed very rarely across donors, whereas some public TCRs were present in many individuals. A later analysis found that TCR association rates varied across HLA loci, with DRB1 alleles showing the most associated TCRs and HLA-C alleles the fewest. A later analysis found that most CMV-associated TCR beta chains appeared HLA-restricted, with HLA associations seemingly driven largely by CMV exposure. In an earlier analysis of fewer than 700 of the donors, most TCR beta V segments appeared in productive rearrangements about 90% or about 30% of the time, broadly matching IMGT annotations. It was suggested by the authors that the approach could potentially be generalized to other disease states and immunological phenotypes. Compared with the roughly 700-donor mean, donors in an Asian-associated ancestry cluster had fewer N-insertions in productive TCRs, according to a later genetic analysis. The classifier was reported to diagnose cytomegalovirus status with high specificity and sensitivity in both the original cohort and the validation cohort. A group of highly shared sequence variants was considered likely to be a technical artifact of the sequencing pipeline. Because counts were too low, some 17 rarely observed V segments, including chromosome 9 orphons, were excluded from the earlier analysis of 587 of the donors. At a false discovery rate of 0.05, a later analysis linked some 17,000 TCR beta sequences to specific HLA alleles. A further reported finding was that TCR beta sequences accurately predicted the HLA-A and HLA-B alleles for most subjects in the first cohort. When HLA alleles, especially DR and DQ, strongly co-occurred, attributing TCR associations to individual alleles was difficult. CMV serostatus was the only immune exposure information available for the cohort. The 87-base-pair reads could not distinguish some IMGT-functional V segments, including TRBV6-2 and TRBV6-3, so those segments were excluded. The study listed 150 to 200 TCR beta chains as associated with cytomegalovirus. Several of the top co-occurrence clusters appeared to be linked to parvovirus B19, influenza, CMV and Epstein-Barr virus, according to a later analysis. This cohort had only TCR beta chains sequenced, and the lack of alpha or paired-chain data limited which features could be detected.

Turning to this clone: It has no known antigen specificity. The input lacks base qualities; no much larger clone sits a single base away.

CDR1 and CDR2, looked up from the germline V gene (reference sequence), are LNHDA and SQIVND. Trimming takes 1 base off V and 6 bases off J; junction bases not matched to a gene: 7. The CDR3 runs 16 residues from the cysteine to the phenylalanine. The read is trimmed to its CDR3 DNA, 48 bases read in frame from base 1. The cohort consisted of 600 or so healthy bone marrow donors. At the time of sampling, every cohort member was nominally healthy, though immune exposures that went unrecorded were likely present. The donor tested CMV seronegative and was one of the 352 seronegative cohort members. Every donor gave a peripheral blood sample, and the peripheral blood mononuclear cells from that sample were used for TCR beta sequencing. The Qiagen DNeasy Blood Extraction Kit was used to extract genomic DNA from the blood cell samples. Library preparation employed the immunoSEQ multiplex PCR assay. A mixture of 60 forward primers for TCR Vbeta segments and 13 reverse primers for TCR Jbeta segments was used in the multiplex PCR. The CDR3 region of rearranged TCR beta genes was amplified from genomic DNA by a multiplex PCR assay. Amplified TCR beta libraries were sequenced as 87-base-pair reads on the Illumina HiSeq System. Regarding the original processing steps: A later analysis counted about 80 million unique TCR beta chains across the approximately 700 repertoires, and some 11 million of these chains were shared by at least two donors. Raw reads were error-corrected and collapsed into unique sequences with a nearest-neighbor algorithm that merged closely related sequences to remove PCR and sequencing errors. CDR3 sequences were aligned to IMGT reference sequences to assign V, D and J gene segments. For a sequence to be retained, a match of at least six nucleotides to both a V gene segment and a J gene segment was required. Rearrangements were classified as productive when the CDR3 lacked stop codons and remained in frame with V and J, and all other rearrangements were classified as non-productive. Following IMGT convention, CDR3 was defined as the stretch from the second conserved V-encoded cysteine up to the conserved J-encoded phenylalanine. The earlier analysis of 587 of the donors excluded sequences that lacked an unambiguous match to a single V gene segment. An earlier analysis of 550 to 650 of the donors classified V segments as functional when productive rearrangements were above 56.7% and as segregating when the standard deviation between donors was above 5%. A statistical classification framework was developed to diagnose cytomegalovirus status using the catalog of TCR beta chain sequences. In a later analysis, TCR nucleotide sequences were compared against IMGT/GENE-DB human TR gene sequences so that V and J genes could be assigned. In a later analysis, CDR3 sequences and most-parsimonious VDJ recombination scenarios were assigned using the TCRdist pipeline. In a later analysis, every TCR beta chain was defined by the combination of its CDR3 amino acid sequence and its V-gene family, and reads without a unique V-gene family were dropped. As a way to deal with suspected cross-contamination and a sequencing artifact, a later analysis dropped 592 nucleotide sequences that were highly shared and had low generation probability. In a later analysis, a clonal expansion index for each public chain was calculated from normalized within-repertoire ranks of inferred template counts. In a later analysis, generation probabilities were computed with a VDJ recombination model fitted to out-of-frame rearrangements, and the resulting probabilities were checked against IGoR. Hypergeometric tests were used in a later analysis to score TCR-TCR, TCR-HLA and TCR-CMV co-occurrence, with a repertoire-size bias correction applied to the TCR pairs. A later analysis estimated false discovery rates by permuting HLA or CMV assignments 20 times. In a later analysis, co-occurring TCRs were grouped using DBSCAN, with TCRdist sequence similarity added in when clustering inside HLA-allele-positive subsets. Repertoires with fewer than 30,000 or more than 120,000 public chains, plus five repertoires with anomalous nucleotide sharing, were excluded from co-occurrence clustering. Here the immuneACCESS table is served through TCRdb, limited to in-frame sequences with V and J called. Missing clones are a known gap in these copies; in checked studies unresolved V genes cover under half, and the rest lacks a known reason. Clone size and V and J calls were adopted from that table, with D and trimming inferred from the DNA. The sample data list 150,000 to 160,000 clones, and roughly 79% of these were observed just once. The ten biggest clones cover over 2.5% of the sample.

Material: PBMCs. The clonotype originates from a man aged 18 to 35 in good health and CMV-seronegative. The rearranged chain carries TRBV19 and TRBJ1-5, with TRBD1 matching 9 junction bases. The DNA reads as follows: TGTGCCAGTAGTATAGTTAGCGGACAGGGGACTCAGCCCCAGCATTTT. Its protein reads: CASSIVSGQGTQPQHF.